This TCR beta chain was sequenced in a study of response to subunit inactivated influenza vaccine. Findings of the study overall: Each seasonal influenza vaccination recruits few new T cells, the authors suggested.

Using its own MiXCR run on the RT-PCR reads, TCRdb lists one record per CDR3 protein. This table holds roughly 700,000 distinct CDR3 sequences, approximately 14% found once. This clonotype was counted only a few times. Its target is unknown. The germline V gene has CDR1 MNHEY and CDR2 SMNVEV (reference sequence). Germline trimming cut 3 bases from V and 5 bases from J; bases unmatched to any gene: 7. This CDR3 has 15 residues. This TCR derives from a man in his fifties who received an inactivated influenza vaccine. This chain connects TRBV27 to TRBJ2-7, with TRBD1 identical over 10 bases. Specimen: PBMCs from blood, collected approximately 15 days before vaccination. The CDR3 sequence is CASSFRDRGIHEQYF. CDR3 nucleotide sequence: TGTGCCAGCAGTTTCCGGGACAGGGGTATCCACGAGCAGTACTTC.